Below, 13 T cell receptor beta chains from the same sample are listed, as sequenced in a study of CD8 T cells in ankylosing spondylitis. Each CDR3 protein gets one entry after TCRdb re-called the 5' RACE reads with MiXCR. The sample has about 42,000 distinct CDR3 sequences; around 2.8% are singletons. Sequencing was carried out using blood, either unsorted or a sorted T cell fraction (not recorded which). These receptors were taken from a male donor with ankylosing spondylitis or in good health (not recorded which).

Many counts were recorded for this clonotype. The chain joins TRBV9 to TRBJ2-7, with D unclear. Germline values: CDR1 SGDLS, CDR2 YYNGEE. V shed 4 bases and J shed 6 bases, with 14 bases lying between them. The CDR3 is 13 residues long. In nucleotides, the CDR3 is TGTGCCAGCAGCCCCCTCCCATCGTCCGAGCAGTACTTC. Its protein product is CASSPLPSSEQYF.

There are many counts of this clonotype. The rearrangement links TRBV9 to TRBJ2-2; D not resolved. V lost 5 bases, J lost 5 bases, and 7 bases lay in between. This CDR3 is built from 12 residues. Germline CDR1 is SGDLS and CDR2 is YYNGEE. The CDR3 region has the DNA TGTGCCAGCAGAATGGGGACCGGGGAGCTGTTTTTT. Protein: CASRMGTGELFF.

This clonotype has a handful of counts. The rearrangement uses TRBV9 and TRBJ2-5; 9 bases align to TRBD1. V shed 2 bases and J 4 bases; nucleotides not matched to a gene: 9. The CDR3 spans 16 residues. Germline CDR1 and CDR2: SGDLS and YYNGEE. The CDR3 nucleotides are TGTGCCAGCAGCGTCACAGGGGGCGGTGGGGGAGAGACCCAGTACTTC. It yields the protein CASSVTGGGGGETQYF.

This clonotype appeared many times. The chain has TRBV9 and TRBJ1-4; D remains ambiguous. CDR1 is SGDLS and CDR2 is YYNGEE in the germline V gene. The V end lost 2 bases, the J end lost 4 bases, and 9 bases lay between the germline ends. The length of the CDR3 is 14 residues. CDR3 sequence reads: CASSVGIFNEKLFF. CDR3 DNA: TGTGCCAGCAGCGTCGGGATCTTTAATGAAAAACTGTTTTTT.

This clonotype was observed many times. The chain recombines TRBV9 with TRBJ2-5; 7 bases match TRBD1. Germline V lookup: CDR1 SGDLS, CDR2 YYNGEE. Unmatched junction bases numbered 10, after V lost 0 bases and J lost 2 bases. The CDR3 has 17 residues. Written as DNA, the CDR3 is TGTGCCAGCAGCGTAGACCCGGGACAGTCTCCGCAAGAGACCCAGTACTTC. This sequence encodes CASSVDPGQSPQETQYF.

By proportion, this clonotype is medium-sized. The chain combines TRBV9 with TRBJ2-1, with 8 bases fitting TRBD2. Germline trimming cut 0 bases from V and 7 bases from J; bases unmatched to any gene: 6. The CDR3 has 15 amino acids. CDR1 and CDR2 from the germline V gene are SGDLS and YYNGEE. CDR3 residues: CASSVAGGPVNEQFF. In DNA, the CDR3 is TGTGCCAGCAGCGTAGCGGGAGGGCCGGTTAATGAGCAGTTCTTC.

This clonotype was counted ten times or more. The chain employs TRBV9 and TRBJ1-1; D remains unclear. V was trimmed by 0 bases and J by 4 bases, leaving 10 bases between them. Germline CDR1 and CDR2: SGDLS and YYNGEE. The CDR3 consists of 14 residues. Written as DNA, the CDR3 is TGTGCCAGCAGCGTAGCTACGGTGGCCACTGAAGCTTTCTTT. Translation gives CASSVATVATEAFF.

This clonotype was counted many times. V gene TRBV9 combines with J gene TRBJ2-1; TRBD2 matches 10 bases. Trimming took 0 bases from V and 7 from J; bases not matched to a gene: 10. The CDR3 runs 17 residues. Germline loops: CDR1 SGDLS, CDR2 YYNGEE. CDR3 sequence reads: CASSVATVAGGRNEQFF. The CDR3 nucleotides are TGTGCCAGCAGCGTAGCCACGGTAGCGGGAGGTCGGAATGAGCAGTTCTTC.

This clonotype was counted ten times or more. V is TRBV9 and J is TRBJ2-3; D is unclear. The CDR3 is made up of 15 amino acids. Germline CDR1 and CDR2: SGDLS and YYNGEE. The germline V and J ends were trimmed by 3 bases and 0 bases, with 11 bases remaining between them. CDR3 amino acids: CASSAGLPSTDTQYF. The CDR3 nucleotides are TGTGCCAGCAGCGCCGGTCTACCTAGCACAGATACGCAGTATTTT.

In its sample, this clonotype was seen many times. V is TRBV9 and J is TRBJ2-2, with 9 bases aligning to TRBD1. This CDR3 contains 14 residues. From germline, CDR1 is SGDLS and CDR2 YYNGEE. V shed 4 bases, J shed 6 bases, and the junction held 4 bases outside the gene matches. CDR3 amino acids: CASSFRQGAGELFF. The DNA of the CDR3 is TGTGCCAGCAGCTTTCGACAGGGGGCCGGGGAGCTGTTTTTT.

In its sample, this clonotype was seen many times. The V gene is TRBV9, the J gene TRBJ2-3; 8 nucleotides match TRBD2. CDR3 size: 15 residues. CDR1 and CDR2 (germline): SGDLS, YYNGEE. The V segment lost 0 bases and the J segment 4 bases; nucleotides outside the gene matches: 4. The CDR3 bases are TGTGCCAGCAGCGTAGTTACTAGCGGAGCAGATACGCAGTATTTT. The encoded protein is CASSVVTSGADTQYF.

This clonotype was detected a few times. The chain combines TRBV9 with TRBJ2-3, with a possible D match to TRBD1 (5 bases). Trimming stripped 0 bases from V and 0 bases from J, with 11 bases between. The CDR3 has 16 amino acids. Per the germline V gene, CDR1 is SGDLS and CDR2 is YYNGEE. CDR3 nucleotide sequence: TGTGCCAGCAGCGTAGCTACAGGCCCTAGCACAGATACGCAGTATTTT. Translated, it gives CASSVATGPSTDTQYF. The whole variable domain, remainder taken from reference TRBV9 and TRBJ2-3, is DSGVTQTPKHLITATGQRVTLRCSPRSGDLSVYWYQQSLDQGLQFLIQYYNGEERAKGNILERFSAQQFPDLHSELNLSSLELGDSALYFCASSVATGPSTDTQYFGPGTRLTVL.

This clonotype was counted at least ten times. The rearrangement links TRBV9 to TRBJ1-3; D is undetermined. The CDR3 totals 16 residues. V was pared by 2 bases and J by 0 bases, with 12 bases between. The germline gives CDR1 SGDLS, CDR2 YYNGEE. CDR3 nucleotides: TGTGCCAGCAGCGTCCTGTCGGCCGGCTCTGGAAACACCATATATTTT. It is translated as CASSVLSAGSGNTIYF.